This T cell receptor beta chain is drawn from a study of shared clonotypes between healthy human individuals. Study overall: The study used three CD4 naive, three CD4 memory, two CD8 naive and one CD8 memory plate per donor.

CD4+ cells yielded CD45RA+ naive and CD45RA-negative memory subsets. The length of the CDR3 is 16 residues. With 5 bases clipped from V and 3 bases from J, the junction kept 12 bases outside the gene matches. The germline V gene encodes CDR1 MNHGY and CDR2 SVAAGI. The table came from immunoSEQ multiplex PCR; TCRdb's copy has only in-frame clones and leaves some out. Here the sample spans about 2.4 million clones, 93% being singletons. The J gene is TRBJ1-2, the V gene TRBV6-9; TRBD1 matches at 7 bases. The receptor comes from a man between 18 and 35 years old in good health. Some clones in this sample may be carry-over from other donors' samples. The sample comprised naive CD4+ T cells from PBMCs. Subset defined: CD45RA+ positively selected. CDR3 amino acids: CASSRQGVRVDYGYTF. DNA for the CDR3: TGTGCCAGCAGTAGGCAGGGGGTTAGGGTCGACTATGGCTACACCTTC.